The entry that follows covers one T cell receptor beta chain sequence. As yet, its antigen is unknown. For TCR beta, cDNA was produced by 5'RACE template switching with UMIs. TCRdb reprocessed the 5' RACE reads; each CDR3 protein has one entry and no DNA is given. Here the sample table reports 500,000 to 600,000 distinct CDR3 sequences. This sample stems from a study of T cells expressing NK-cell markers. Background on the study: Serological testing identified most of the eight sequenced donors as HCMV-seropositive and one as seronegative. Findings of the study overall: For about 6 donors, the dominant NKG2C+ clonotypes made up roughly 1.0-7.5% of their CD8+ T cells. The leading position in the CD3+CD56-NKG2C+ fraction of a handful of donors also went to these clonotypes.

This receptor was obtained from a man aged 18 to 29 in good health. The sample comprised blood T cells: a sorted CD56 or NKG2C T cell subset, CD4+ or CD8+ T cells, or bulk PBMC T cells (not recorded which).

The CDR3 is CASSENRVQETQYF. V is TRBV7-2 and J is TRBJ2-5. The CDR3 is made up of 14 amino acids. CDR1 and CDR2 (germline): SGHTA, FQGNSA.